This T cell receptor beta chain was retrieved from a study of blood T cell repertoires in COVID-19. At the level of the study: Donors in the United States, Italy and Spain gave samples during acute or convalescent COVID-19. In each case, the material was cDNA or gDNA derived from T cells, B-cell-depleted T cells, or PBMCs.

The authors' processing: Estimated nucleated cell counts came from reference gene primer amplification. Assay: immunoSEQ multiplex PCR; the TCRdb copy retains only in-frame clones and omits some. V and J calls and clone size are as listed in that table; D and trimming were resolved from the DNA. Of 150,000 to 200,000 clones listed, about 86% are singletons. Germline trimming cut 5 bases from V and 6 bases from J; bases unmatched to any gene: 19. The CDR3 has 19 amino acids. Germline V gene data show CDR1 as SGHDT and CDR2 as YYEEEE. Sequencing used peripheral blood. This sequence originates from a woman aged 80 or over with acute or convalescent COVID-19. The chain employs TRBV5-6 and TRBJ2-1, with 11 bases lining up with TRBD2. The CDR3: CASSYSGTSGRRGSNEQFF. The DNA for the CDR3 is TGTGCCAGCAGTTATTCCGGGACTAGCGGAAGGAGGGGAAGCAATGAGCAGTTCTTC. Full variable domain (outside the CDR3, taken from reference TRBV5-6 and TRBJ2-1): DAGVTQSPTHLIKTRGQQVTLRCSPKSGHDTVSWYQQALGQGPQFIFQYYEEEERQRGNFPDRFSGHQFPNYSSELNVNALLLGDSALYLCASSYSGTSGRRGSNEQFFGPGTRLTVL.